Below are 6 T cell receptor beta chains sequenced from a single sample in a study of blood T cell repertoires in COVID-19. Assay used: immunoSEQ multiplex PCR; TCRdb lists only in-frame clones, some missing. The table includes a few hundred thousand clones, around 90% detected once. Sequences were obtained from peripheral blood. These receptors were collected from a man aged 18 to 35 with active or convalescent COVID-19.

As regards this clone: The sample carries other DNA sequences with the same CDR3. This chain uses TRBV5-6 with TRBJ1-1, with TRBD1 as a possible D gene (6 bases). CDR3 length: 15 amino acids. V was cut by 0 bases and J by 0 bases, with 9 bases left in between. Per germline, CDR1 SGHDT and CDR2 YYEEEE. The CDR3 nucleotides are TGTGCCAGCAGCTTGGGCACAGGGATGAACACTGAAGCTTTCTTT. Protein sequence: CASSLGTGMNTEAFF.

The chain combines TRBV7-8 with TRBJ2-5, with 9 bases lining up with TRBD2. V lost 8 bases and J lost 5; bases outside the gene matches: 12. The CDR3 runs to 15 residues. Per the germline V gene, CDR1 is SGHVS and CDR2 is FQNEAQ. CDR3 residues: CASRPEAGGRETQYF. The CDR3 bases are TGTGCCAGCCGGCCCGAGGCGGGGGGGCGGGAGACCCAGTACTTC.

The J gene is TRBJ1-5, the V gene TRBV11-2; D is undetermined. The length of the CDR3 is 14 residues. CDR1 is SGHAT, CDR2 FQNNGV, per germline. V was clipped by 2 bases and J by 4 bases, with 9 bases between them. The CDR3 bases are TGTGCCAGCAGCTTATCGTTTCCGAATCAGCCCCAGCATTTT. It yields the protein CASSLSFPNQPQHF.

The chain carries TRBV4-1 and TRBJ1-4; 10 bases are shared with TRBD1. CDR1 and CDR2 from the germline V gene are MGHRA and YSYEKL. With V trimmed by 4 bases and J by 10 bases, 9 bases remained unmatched. The CDR3 totals 15 residues. The CDR3: CASSLGTGDEGKLFF. In nucleotides, the CDR3 is TGCGCCAGCAGCCTTGGGACAGGGGATGAAGGAAAACTGTTTTTT.

The rearrangement links TRBV9 to TRBJ2-1, with a weak D call TRBD2 (5 bases). CDR3 size: 17 residues. The V gene's germline CDR1 is SGDLS and CDR2 YYNGEE. The ends were cut back, 3 bases at V and 1 base at J, with 17 bases in the middle. The CDR3 DNA follows: TGTGCCAGCAGCGAGGGAAGCGGACTGGGGTCCTACAATGAGCAGTTCTTC. As protein: CASSEGSGLGSYNEQFF.

The CDR3 is CASSHGQGGYGYTF. CDR3 nucleotides: TGTGCCAGTAGCCACGGACAGGGTGGCTATGGCTACACCTTC. The rearrangement links TRBV19 to TRBJ1-2; TRBD1 matches at 8 bases. V dropped 6 bases and J dropped 4; count of bases not matched to a gene: 7. Looked up from germline, CDR1 is LNHDA and CDR2 is SQIVND (reference sequence). The CDR3 is 14 residues long.